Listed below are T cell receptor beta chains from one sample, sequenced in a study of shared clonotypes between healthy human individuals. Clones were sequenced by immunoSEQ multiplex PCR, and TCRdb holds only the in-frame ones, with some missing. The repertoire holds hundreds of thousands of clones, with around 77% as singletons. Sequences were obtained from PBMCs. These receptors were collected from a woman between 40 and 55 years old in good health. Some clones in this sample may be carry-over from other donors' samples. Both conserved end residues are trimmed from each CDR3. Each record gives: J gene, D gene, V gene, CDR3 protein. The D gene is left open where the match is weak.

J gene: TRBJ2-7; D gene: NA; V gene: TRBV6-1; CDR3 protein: ASAPFPTSYEQY
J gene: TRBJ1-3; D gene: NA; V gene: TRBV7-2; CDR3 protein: ASSLDLNTIY
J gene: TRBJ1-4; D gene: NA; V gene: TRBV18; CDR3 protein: ASSPNAQGGVQLF
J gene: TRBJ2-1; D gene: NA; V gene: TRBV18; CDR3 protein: ASSPQAENEQF
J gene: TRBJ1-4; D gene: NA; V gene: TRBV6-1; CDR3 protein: ASSEGLNEKLF
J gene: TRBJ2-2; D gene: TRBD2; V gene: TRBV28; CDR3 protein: ASSWMGLAGTNTGELF
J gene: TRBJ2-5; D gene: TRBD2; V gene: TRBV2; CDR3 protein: ASRRAGEETQY
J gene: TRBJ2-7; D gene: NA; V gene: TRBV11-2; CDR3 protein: ASSLGTGLYEQY
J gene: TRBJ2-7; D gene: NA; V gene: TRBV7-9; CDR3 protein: ASSSKRGGYEQY
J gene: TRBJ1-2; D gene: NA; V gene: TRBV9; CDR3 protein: ASSADNYGYT
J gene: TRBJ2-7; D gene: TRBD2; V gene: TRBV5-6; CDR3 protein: ASSLVLAGGEQY
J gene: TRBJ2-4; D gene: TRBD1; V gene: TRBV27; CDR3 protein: ASSTGGIDKNIQY
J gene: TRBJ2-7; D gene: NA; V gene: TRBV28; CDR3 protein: ASRGLVVNEQY
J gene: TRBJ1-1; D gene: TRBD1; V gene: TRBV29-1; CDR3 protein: SAVRQGGNTEAF
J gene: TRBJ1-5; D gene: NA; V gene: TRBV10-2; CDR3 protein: ASSDLTRRGNQPQH
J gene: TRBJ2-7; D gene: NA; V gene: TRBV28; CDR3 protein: ASSPSGTELNEQY
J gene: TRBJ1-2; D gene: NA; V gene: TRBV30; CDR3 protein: AWSVGLYGYT
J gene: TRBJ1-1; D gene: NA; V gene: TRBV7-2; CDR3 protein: ASSSTGTGRTEAF
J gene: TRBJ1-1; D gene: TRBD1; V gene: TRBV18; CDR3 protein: ASSPGTGGNTEAF
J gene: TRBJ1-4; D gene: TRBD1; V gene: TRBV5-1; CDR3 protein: ASSLGTGENEKLF
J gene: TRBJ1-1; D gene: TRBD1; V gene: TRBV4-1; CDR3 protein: ASSQGQGGRNTEAF
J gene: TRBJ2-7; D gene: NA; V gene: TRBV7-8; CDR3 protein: ASSLAQGGTYEQY
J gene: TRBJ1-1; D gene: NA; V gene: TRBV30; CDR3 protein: AWTTGAYSEAF
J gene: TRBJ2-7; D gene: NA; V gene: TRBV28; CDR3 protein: ASSLRTSYEQY
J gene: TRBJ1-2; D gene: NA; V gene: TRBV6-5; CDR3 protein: ASSRTRGYGYT
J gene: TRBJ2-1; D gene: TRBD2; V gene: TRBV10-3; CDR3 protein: AISVLAGAYNEQF
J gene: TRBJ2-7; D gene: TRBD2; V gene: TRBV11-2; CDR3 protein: ASSSLAGGGEQY
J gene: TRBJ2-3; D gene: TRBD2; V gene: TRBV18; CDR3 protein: ASSPVASGNTDTQY
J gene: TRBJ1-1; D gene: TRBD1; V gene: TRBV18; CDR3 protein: ASSPADRVGTEAF
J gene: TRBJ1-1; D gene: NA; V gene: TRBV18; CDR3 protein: ASSPAQQGDAF
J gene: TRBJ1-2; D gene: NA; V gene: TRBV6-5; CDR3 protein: ASSYAGGRGYT